This T cell receptor (beta chain) was profiled in a study of cytomegalovirus exposure and HLA in healthy donors. Comment on this clone: No antigen is known for it.

Assay used: immunoSEQ multiplex PCR; TCRdb lists only in-frame clones, some missing. The sample has 50,000 or so clones; roughly 90% are singletons. Germline CDR1 GTSNPN, CDR2 SVGIG (reference sequence). The CDR3 covers 14 residues. Trimming stripped 4 bases from V and 2 bases from J, with 15 bases between. Study-wide points: High specificity and sensitivity for cytomegalovirus status were reported for the classifier. Specificity for CMV antigens was confirmed in vitro for a few of the CMV-associated chains.

This clonotype was sampled from a woman aged 25 to 39 in good health and CMV-seronegative. The genes are TRBV30 and TRBJ2-7; D might be TRBD1 (6 bases). The specimen was PBMCs. CDR3 coding DNA: TGTGCCTGGATGATAAAGACAGGCACCTACGAGCAGTACTTC. This encodes CAWMIKTGTYEQYF. Full variable domain (missing parts from reference TRBV30 and TRBJ2-7): SQTIHQWPATLVQPVGSPLSLECTVEGTSNPNLYWYRQAAGRGLQLLFYSVGIGQISSEVPQNLSASRPQDRQFILSSKKLLLSDSGFYLCAWMIKTGTYEQYFGPGTRLTVT.